This is a list of T cell receptor beta chains from one sample in a study of patients and donors after allogeneic stem cell transplantation. TCRdb passed the RT-PCR reads through MiXCR, listing each CDR3 protein once. The table has about a million distinct CDR3 sequences, about a sixth seen once. Specimen: blood, either unsorted or a sorted T cell fraction (not recorded which). These receptor sequences come from a human donor who was either an allogeneic HSCT recipient or a stem cell or donor lymphocyte infusion donor (not recorded which). It is not recorded whose cells these are; they may come from a transplant donor. Both conserved end residues are part of each CDR3. The order of the fields is clone size, J gene, V gene, D gene, CDR3 protein, CDR3 DNA. D genes are given only for firm matches. Clone size is shown for a subset of rows, as once, few, many or a class of expanded clone.

NA,TRBJ2-1,TRBV4-2,TRBD2,CASSQRVSGYNEQFF,TGTGCCAGCAGCCAAAGGGTTAGCGGGTACAATGAGCAGTTCTTC
NA,TRBJ2-2,TRBV3-1,TRBD2,CASSQFPSGEITGELFF,TGTGCCAGCAGCCAATTCCCTAGCGGGGAAATCACCGGGGAGCTGTTTTTT
NA,TRBJ2-5,TRBV7-8,NA,CASSQEGSTPGTQYF,TGTGCCAGCAGCCAAGAGGGTAGCACCCCAGGGACCCAGTACTTC
few,TRBJ1-1,TRBV6-2/TRBV6-3,TRBD1,CASSYPGTENTEAFF,TGTGCCAGCAGTTACCCCGGGACAGAGAACACTGAAGCTTTCTTT
NA,TRBJ1-1,TRBV7-2,TRBD1,CASSVRGQGEEAFF,TGTGCCAGCAGCGTAAGGGGACAGGGGGAGGAAGCTTTCTTT
NA,TRBJ1-1,TRBV20-1,TRBD1,CSARGFRQGTTEAFF,TGCAGTGCTAGAGGATTTCGACAGGGGACCACTGAAGCTTTCTTT
NA,TRBJ1-1,TRBV29-1,NA,CSVVGGMNTEAFF,TGCAGCGTGGTTGGGGGGATGAACACTGAAGCTTTCTTT
NA,TRBJ1-3,TRBV2,TRBD1,CASTQGQGEGNTIYF,TGTGCCAGCACCCAGGGACAGGGAGAGGGAAACACCATATATTTT
NA,TRBJ1-6,TRBV6-1,NA,CASSEVDSPLHF,TGTGCCAGCAGTGAGGTCGATTCACCCCTCCACTTT
NA,TRBJ2-2,TRBV11-2,TRBD1,CASSLVRGRGELFF,TGTGCCAGCAGCTTAGTAAGGGGGCGCGGGGAGCTGTTTTTT
few,TRBJ2-2,TRBV7-3,NA,CASGLPSLNTGELFF,TGTGCCAGCGGGCTTCCCTCACTGAACACCGGGGAGCTGTTTTTT
few,TRBJ2-2,TRBV6-5,NA,CASSYSLIARELFF,TGTGCCAGCAGTTACTCGTTAATAGCGCGAGAGCTGTTTTTT
NA,TRBJ2-2,TRBV21-1,NA,CASQCRESSNTGELFF,TGTGCCAGCCAGTGCAGGGAGAGTTCGAACACCGGGGAGCTGTTTTTT
NA,TRBJ2-5,TRBV18,NA,CASSPISLSPETQYF,TGTGCCAGCTCACCGATAAGCCTCTCCCCAGAGACCCAGTACTTC
few,TRBJ2-2,TRBV6-5,NA,CASSYERSTGELFF,TGTGCCAGCAGTTACGAGCGGTCCACCGGGGAGCTGTTTTTT
many,TRBJ2-1,TRBV7-2,NA,CASSSDRSRNEQFF,TGTGCCAGCAGCTCAGACAGGTCGCGGAATGAGCAGTTCTTC
NA,TRBJ1-1,TRBV19,TRBD1,CASRTGLDTEAFF,TGTGCCAGTAGGACAGGGCTTGACACTGAAGCTTTCTTT
many,TRBJ2-1,TRBV5-1,TRBD2,CASSELAGGKNNEQFF,TGCGCCAGCAGCGAATTAGCGGGAGGGAAGAACAATGAGCAGTTCTTC
few,TRBJ2-1,TRBV11-3,NA,CASSPGGAGDDNEQFF,TGTGCCAGCAGCCCAGGGGGGGCGGGAGATGATAATGAGCAGTTCTTC
NA,TRBJ2-7,TRBV25-1,TRBD1,CASRDTGDSYEQYF,TGTGCCAGCAGAGACACAGGGGATTCCTACGAGCAGTACTTC
NA,TRBJ2-1,TRBV5-1,TRBD2,CASSLVGLAGGLYNEQFF,TGCGCCAGCAGCTTGGTGGGGCTAGCGGGAGGGCTCTACAATGAGCAGTTCTTC
few,TRBJ2-2,TRBV13,NA,CASSLLSRGNTGELFF,TGTGCCAGCAGCTTACTCTCCAGGGGTAACACCGGGGAGCTGTTTTTT
few,TRBJ1-1,TRBV24-1,TRBD1,CATSEGQTQAFF,TGTGCCACCAGTGAGGGACAGACTCAAGCTTTCTTT